The 21 T cell receptor beta chains presented below share a single source sample, sequenced in a study of blood T cell repertoires in COVID-19. The table came from immunoSEQ multiplex PCR; TCRdb's copy has only in-frame clones and leaves some out. The table includes about 150,000 clones, roughly 86% detected once. Sequencing was carried out using peripheral blood. The receptors originated from a human donor with acute or convalescent COVID-19. The donor label of this sample is uncertain.

V gene TRBV6-1 combines with J gene TRBJ2-1; 11 nucleotides agree with TRBD1. The V gene end was trimmed by 4 bases and the J gene end by 6 bases; junction bases not matched to a gene: 11. Germline V gives CDR1 MNHNS, CDR2 SASEGT. The CDR3 runs 17 residues. This CDR3 reads CASSGLSWDRGSNEQFF. CDR3 nucleotide sequence: TGTGCCAGCAGTGGCCTCTCGTGGGACAGGGGGTCCAATGAGCAGTTCTTC.

Only a few counts were recorded for this clone. Here the CDR3 reads CASSLNRNTGELFF. CDR3 in DNA: TGTGCCAGCAGCTTAAACAGGAACACCGGGGAGCTGTTTTTT. The rearrangement uses TRBV7-3 and TRBJ2-2, with D unresolved. Looked up from germline, CDR1 is SGHTA and CDR2 is FQGTGA. V lost 1 base, J lost 1 base, and 4 bases lay in between. CDR3 length: 14 amino acids.

The rearrangement links TRBV4-2 to TRBJ2-7; D might be TRBD2 (5 bases). From germline, CDR1 is LGHNA and CDR2 YNFKEQ. The CDR3 length is 16 residues. V lost 3 bases and J lost 3, with 18 bases in between. This chain's CDR3 is CASSQPIEAEDYEQYF. The CDR3 nucleotides are TGTGCCAGCAGCCAGCCGATCGAGGCGGAGGACTACGAGCAGTACTTC.

The V call is TRBV6-1, the J call TRBJ2-4, with 10 nucleotides matching TRBD1. Germline CDR1 is MNHNS and CDR2 is SASEGT. The CDR3 runs to 19 residues. Losses at the gene ends were 2 bases for V and 1 base for J; bases not matched to a gene: 11. The CDR3 nucleotides are TGTGCCAGCAGTGAATTAGGACAGGGGGATAGAGGGGCCAAAAACATTCAGTACTTC. Encoded protein: CASSELGQGDRGAKNIQYF.

The V and J genes are TRBV19 and TRBJ1-5; D might be TRBD1 (5 bases). V shed 8 bases and J shed 5 bases, with 19 bases lying between them. The CDR3 loop spans 15 amino acids. From germline, CDR1 is LNHDA and CDR2 SQIVND (reference sequence). The CDR3, as DNA: TGTGCCAGTGCCCCCTGGGGCGCGGGAGATCAGCCCCAGCATTTT. Its protein product is CASAPWGAGDQPQHF.

The rearrangement joins TRBV5-6 to TRBJ1-2; TRBD1 agrees at 9 bases. This CDR3 spans 14 amino acids. The V and J ends lost 2 bases and 7 bases, in that order; junction bases with no gene match: 6. CDR1 and CDR2 (germline): SGHDT, YYEEEE. In DNA form, the CDR3 reads TGTGCCAGCAGCTTACCACAGGGGGCCTTTGGCTACACCTTC. Amino acids: CASSLPQGAFGYTF.

The chain links TRBV6-5 to TRBJ1-2; TRBD1 might be the D (6 bases). The CDR3 runs to 15 residues. Deletions cut 5 bases from V and 7 bases from J, with 20 bases between. Germline loops: CDR1 MNHEY, CDR2 SVGAGI. The CDR3 loop is CASSTDRSHVSGYTF. CDR3 nucleotides: TGTGCCAGCAGTACCGACAGGTCCCACGTCTCTGGCTACACCTTC.

This chain uses TRBV4-2 with TRBJ2-5; 11 nucleotides match TRBD2. V lost 0 bases to trimming and J lost 5 bases; unmatched junction nucleotides: 11. The CDR3 has 18 amino acids. Looked up from germline, CDR1 is LGHNA and CDR2 is YNFKEQ. DNA of the CDR3: TGTGCCAGCAGCCAAGATCCGGGTAGCGGGGGGGCCAGGGAGACCCAGTACTTC. The encoded protein is CASSQDPGSGGARETQYF.

The sample holds a few counts of this clone. V is TRBV11-1 and J is TRBJ1-1; D is undetermined. Germline CDR1 reads SGHAT; CDR2 reads FQDESV (reference sequence). CDR3 length: 14 amino acids. V was trimmed by 3 bases and J by 6 bases, leaving 14 bases between them. The CDR3 region has the DNA TGTGCCAGCAGCTTCGGGAGGACCAACGCTGAAGCTTTCTTT. Amino acids: CASSFGRTNAEAFF.

V is TRBV19 and J is TRBJ1-1; no clear D. The CDR3 consists of 14 residues. CDR1 LNHDA and CDR2 SQIVND come from the germline V gene (reference sequence). Trimming stripped 2 bases from V and 7 bases from J, with 14 bases between. The CDR3 region has the DNA TGTGCCAGTAGTATAATAGGCCGAGGAGGTGAAGCTTTCTTT. Its protein product is CASSIIGRGGEAFF. The variable domain in full, completed from reference TRBV19 and TRBJ1-1, reads DGGITQSPKYLFRKEGQNVTLSCEQNLNHDAMYWYRQDPGQGLRLIYYSQIVNDFQKGDIAEGYSVSREKKESFPLTVTSAQKNPTAFYLCASSIIGRGGEAFFGQGTRLTVV.

The chain couples TRBV7-2 to TRBJ2-1; 10 nucleotides match TRBD2. V shed 2 bases and J 4 bases; nucleotides not matched to a gene: 8. The CDR3 consists of 17 residues. The germline gives CDR1 SGHTA, CDR2 FQGNSA. CDR3: CASSLLLYSGGYNEQFF. CDR3 nucleotides: TGTGCCAGCAGCTTACTATTGTATAGCGGGGGGTACAATGAGCAGTTCTTC.

V and J are TRBV6-2 or TRBV6-3 and TRBJ2-5; 8 bases match TRBD1. Germline assignment: CDR1 MNHEY and CDR2 SVGEGT. This CDR3 region has 16 residues. J was trimmed by 4 bases and V by 2 bases; bases with no gene match: 9. CDR3 residues: CASSYGVTGEAETQYF. The CDR3 DNA reads TGTGCCAGCAGTTACGGGGTGACAGGGGAGGCAGAGACCCAGTACTTC.

Here the CDR3 DNA reads TGTGCCAGCAGAAGGCTGCAGGTTTATGGCTACACCTTC. It specifies CASRRLQVYGYTF. This chain uses TRBV2 with TRBJ1-2; D gene unclear. Between the trimmed V and J ends, which lost 6 bases and 5 bases, there was a span of 13 bases. This CDR3 is built from 13 residues. CDR1 and CDR2 (germline): SNHLY, FYNNEI.

Here the CDR3 DNA reads TGTGCCAGCAGCTCGCTGGGGGCAGGGAATAATTCACCCCTCCACTTT. This codes for CASSSLGAGNNSPLHF. The chain couples TRBV7-2 to TRBJ1-6, with a tentative D call TRBD1 (6 bases). Trimming cost V 4 bases and J 5 bases, with 15 bases left between them. In germline, CDR1 is SGHTA, CDR2 FQGNSA. CDR3 length equals 16 residues.

This sequence joins TRBV19 and TRBJ2-3, with D possibly TRBD2 on 7 matching bases. Trimming left V 5 bases short and J 4 bases short, with 13 bases between. Germline CDR1 LNHDA, CDR2 SQIVND (reference sequence). This CDR3 has 14 amino acids. CDR3 sequence reads: CASSSRGAADTQYF. The CDR3 DNA reads as TGTGCCAGTAGTTCCCGGGGGGCTGCAGATACGCAGTATTTT.

The chain carries TRBV5-1 and TRBJ1-1; a possible D gene is TRBD1 (5 bases). The germline V gene encodes CDR1 SGHRS and CDR2 YFSETQ. V was cut by 4 bases and J by 2 bases, with 18 bases left in between. The CDR3 has 16 amino acids. This CDR3 is CASSASGWGINTEAFF. In DNA form, the CDR3 reads TGCGCCAGCAGCGCCTCAGGGTGGGGAATAAACACTGAAGCTTTCTTT. Full variable domain (rest looked up from reference TRBV5-1 and TRBJ1-1): KAGVTQTPRYLIKTRGQQVTLSCSPISGHRSVSWYQQTPGQGLQFLFEYFSETQRNKGNFPGRFSGRQFSNSRSEMNVSTLELGDSALYLCASSASGWGINTEAFFGQGTRLTVV.

The rearrangement uses TRBV10-3 and TRBJ2-4, with unresolved D. CDR3 length: 15 residues. CDR1 is ENHRY and CDR2 is SYGVKD in the germline V gene. Trimming stripped 3 bases from V and 7 bases from J, with 16 bases between. The chain's CDR3 is CAISDGRSGLNIQYF. The CDR3 bases are TGTGCCATCAGTGACGGTCGGAGTGGGTTGAACATTCAGTACTTC.

V gene TRBV6-6 combines with J gene TRBJ1-1; D not resolved. Germline V gives CDR1 MNHNY, CDR2 SVGAGI (reference sequence). This CDR3 region has 11 residues. V lost 0 bases, J lost 11 bases, and 7 bases lay in between. Here the CDR3 DNA reads TGTGCCAGCAGTTACTCAAGAGGCGCTTTCTTT. Amino acids: CASSYSRGAFF.

A single count supports this clone. The rearrangement uses TRBV5-1 and TRBJ1-4, with 8 positions matching TRBD1. This CDR3 has 14 residues. J gave up 8 bases and V 3 bases, and 6 bases lay outside the gene matches. Germline CDR1 reads SGHRS; CDR2 reads YFSETQ. The CDR3 coding sequence is TGCGCCAGCAGCTCGCAGGGGGCACGGGAAAAACTGTTTTTT. Translation: CASSSQGAREKLFF.

This clone has only one observation. This chain joins TRBV19 and TRBJ1-4; a possible D gene is TRBD1 (5 bases). The V gene's germline CDR1 is LNHDA and CDR2 SQIVND (reference sequence). The CDR3 extends over 15 amino acids. V gave up 4 bases and J gave up 8 bases, with 17 bases separating them. This chain's CDR3 is CASSTYRDYGEKLFF. CDR3 coding DNA: TGTGCCAGTAGTACTTACCGGGACTACGGAGAAAAACTGTTTTTT.

The chain has TRBV12-5 and TRBJ2-1; 13 nucleotides align to TRBD2. The CDR3 is 21 amino acids. In germline, CDR1 is LGHNT, CDR2 FRNRAP. Losses at the gene ends were 4 bases for V and 0 bases for J; bases not matched to a gene: 15. The CDR3 here is CASGSISNGLAGDYSYNEQFF. The CDR3 DNA sequence: TGTGCTAGTGGTTCGATCTCAAACGGACTAGCGGGGGATTACTCCTACAATGAGCAGTTCTTC. The whole variable domain, filled in from reference TRBV12-5 and TRBJ2-1, reads DARVTQTPRHKVTEMGQEVTMRCQPILGHNTVFWYRQTMMQGLELLAYFRNRAPLDDSGMPKDRFSAEMPDATLATLKIQPSEPRDSAVYFCASGSISNGLAGDYSYNEQFFGPGTRLTVL.